A single sample gave rise to the 11 T cell receptor beta chains below, sequenced in a study of blood T cells in healthy people across ages. Through a sample-barcoded 5' primer and a J-beta primer mix, a second PCR was run for about 6 to 11 cycles. TCRdb analysed the 5' RACE reads with MiXCR anew, one entry per CDR3 protein. The top ten hold 13% of the sample, which has approximately 940,000 distinct CDR3 sequences, around 46% seen once. The sample was blood. These receptor sequences come from a man younger than 45 in good health.

The chain is built from TRBV20-1 and TRBJ1-2; possibly TRBD1 for D (5 bases). Germline V gene lookup returns CDR1 DFQATT and CDR2 SNEGSKA (reference sequence). The CDR3 covers 12 residues. V dropped 3 bases and J dropped 5 bases, with 10 bases sitting between them. The CDR3 region has the DNA TGCAGTGCTAGCAGAGCAGGGTATGGCTACACCTTC. It translates to CSASRAGYGYTF.

The rearrangement joins TRBV6-1 to TRBJ1-2; 8 positions match TRBD1. V lost 7 bases to trimming and J lost 1 base; unmatched junction nucleotides: 5. Germline V gene sequence: CDR1 MNHNS, CDR2 SASEGT. The CDR3 has 14 residues. This chain's CDR3 is CASTTGGNNYGYTF. The CDR3 DNA reads as TGTGCCAGCACTACAGGGGGAAATAACTATGGCTACACCTTC.

A few counts support this clonotype. The chain has TRBV27 and TRBJ2-5; D ambiguous. Trimming took off 3 bases at V and 3 bases at J, with 14 bases between the two ends. Germline CDR1 MNHEY, CDR2 SMNVEV (reference sequence). The CDR3 spans 15 residues. This chain's CDR3 is CASSFLSSGKETQYF. For the CDR3, the DNA is TGTGCCAGCAGTTTTTTATCCTCGGGTAAAGAGACCCAGTACTTC.

The CDR3 nucleotides are TGTGCCAGCAGCCAAGTTTACGGACTAGCGGGGTCCAACGAGCAGTACTTC. This sequence encodes CASSQVYGLAGSNEQYF. The genes are TRBV3-1 and TRBJ2-7; 12 nucleotides agree with TRBD2. Trimming cost V 1 base and J 5 bases; bases outside gene matches: 9. The CDR3 contains 17 residues. The germline CDR1 and CDR2 sequences are LGHDT and YNNKEL (reference sequence).

This clonotype has a single count. Germline is not matched at one junction end, which may reflect a read error. The rearrangement links TRBV29-1 to TRBJ2-7, with 7 bases lining up with TRBD1. This CDR3 contains 15 residues. Germline V gene data show CDR1 as SQVTM and CDR2 as ANQGSEA. The CDR3 is CSVEATGTVGYEQYF. DNA for the CDR3: TGCAGCGTGGAAGCTACCGGGACAGTGGGCTACGAGCAGTACTTC.

This clonotype was seen a few times. This chain joins TRBV4-1 and TRBJ2-5; either TRBD1 or TRBD2 may fit D (5 bases each). Trimming removed 7 bases at V and 11 bases at J, with 29 bases between. In germline, CDR1 is MGHRA, CDR2 YSYEKL. The CDR3 extends over 16 amino acids. The CDR3 loop is CASKGLPGPTMGEQYF. The CDR3 nucleotides are TGCGCCAGCAAGGGGTTGCCGGGACCGACCATGGGGGAGCAGTACTTC.

There are a few counts of this clonotype. The rearrangement uses TRBV13 and TRBJ2-7; 8 bases are shared with TRBD1. There are 15 residues in the CDR3. Trimming at V came to 5 bases and at J to 3 bases, leaving 9 bases not matched to a gene. Germline V gives CDR1 PRHDT, CDR2 FYEKMQ (reference sequence). The CDR3: CASSLLGQGHYEQYF. The CDR3, as DNA: TGTGCCAGCAGCCTGCTAGGACAGGGACACTACGAGCAGTACTTC.

In its sample, this clonotype was seen many times. The chain couples TRBV20-1 to TRBJ2-7, with 8 bases aligning to TRBD2. Germline V lookup: CDR1 DFQATT, CDR2 SNEGSKA (reference sequence). Germline trimming cut 1 base from V and 2 bases from J; bases unmatched to any gene: 4. The CDR3 extends over 14 amino acids. The DNA for the CDR3 is TGCAGTGCTAGAGTAACAGCGGGGGCCTACGAGCAGTACTTC. Translated: CSARVTAGAYEQYF.

This clonotype was seen only a few times. CDR3: CASRTSGGAKSHEQFF. DNA of the CDR3: TGTGCCAGCAGAACTAGCGGGGGGGCCAAATCCCATGAGCAGTTCTTC. V usage is TRBV12-3 or TRBV12-4 and J usage is TRBJ2-1; TRBD2 matches at 13 bases. The CDR3 consists of 16 residues. V lost 6 bases to trimming and J lost 8 bases; unmatched junction nucleotides: 10.

This clonotype was seen a handful of times. The chain has TRBV29-1 and TRBJ2-1; D gene ambiguous. The CDR3 totals 12 residues. Trimming stripped 1 base from V and 5 bases from J, with 6 bases between. The germline V gene encodes CDR1 SQVTM and CDR2 ANQGSEA. CDR3 DNA sequence: TGCAGCGTTGAAGGGTTAAACAATGAGCAGTTCTTC. This sequence encodes CSVEGLNNEQFF.

The chain links TRBV28 to TRBJ2-1, with D tentatively TRBD2 (5 bases). CDR3 length equals 15 residues. V lost 8 bases and J 2 bases, leaving 16 bases between the germline ends. Germline loops: CDR1 MDHEN, CDR2 SYDVKM. CDR3: CASEPEGRPYNEQFF. CDR3 DNA sequence: TGTGCCAGCGAACCCGAGGGAAGGCCCTACAATGAGCAGTTCTTC.